This entry concerns a single T cell receptor beta chain. Germline trimming cut 5 bases from V and 7 bases from J; bases unmatched to any gene: 10. CDR3 length: 16 amino acids. CDR1 is MNHEY and CDR2 is SVGEGT in the germline V gene. In the original processing: The authors estimated nucleated cell counts from reference gene primer amplification. Assay used: immunoSEQ multiplex PCR; TCRdb lists only in-frame clones, some missing. V and J calls and clone size follow that table, whereas D and trimming were derived from the DNA. The data hold about 320,000 clones, with approximately 90% observed a single time. Donors in Cohort 3 counted as recovered after two negative PCRs, clearance, or symptom resolution. The sample is drawn from a study of blood T cell repertoires in COVID-19. Turning to the study itself: Researchers got acute and convalescent COVID-19 samples from the United States, Italy and Spain.

The rearrangement joins TRBV6-2 or TRBV6-3 to TRBJ2-1, with 11 bases matching TRBD2. The TCR comes from a woman in her late teens or twenties who had recovered from COVID-19. Sequencing input: PBMCs or T cells enriched from blood (not recorded which). The DNA for the CDR3 is TGTGCCAGCAGTCGACTTAGCGGGGGGGCCATAAATGAGCAGTTCTTC. Encoded protein: CASSRLSGGAINEQFF.